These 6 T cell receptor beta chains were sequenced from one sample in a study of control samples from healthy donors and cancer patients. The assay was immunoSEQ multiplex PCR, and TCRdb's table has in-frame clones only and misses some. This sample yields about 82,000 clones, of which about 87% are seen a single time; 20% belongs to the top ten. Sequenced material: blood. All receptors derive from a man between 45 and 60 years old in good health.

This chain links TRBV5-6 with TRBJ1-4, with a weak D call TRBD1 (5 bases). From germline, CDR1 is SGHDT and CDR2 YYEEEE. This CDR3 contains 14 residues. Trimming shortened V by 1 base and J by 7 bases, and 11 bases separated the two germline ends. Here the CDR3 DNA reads TGTGCCAGCAGCTTGACGGACAAGATTGAAAAACTGTTTTTT. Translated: CASSLTDKIEKLFF.

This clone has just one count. CDR3 sequence: CSASLPGNYGYTF. The CDR3 coding sequence is TGCAGTGCTAGTCTTCCCGGCAACTATGGCTACACCTTC. V is TRBV20-1 and J is TRBJ1-2; D is uncertain. Germline V gene sequence: CDR1 DFQATT, CDR2 SNEGSKA (reference sequence). The CDR3 consists of 13 residues. V lost 3 bases and J 2 bases, leaving 10 bases between the germline ends.

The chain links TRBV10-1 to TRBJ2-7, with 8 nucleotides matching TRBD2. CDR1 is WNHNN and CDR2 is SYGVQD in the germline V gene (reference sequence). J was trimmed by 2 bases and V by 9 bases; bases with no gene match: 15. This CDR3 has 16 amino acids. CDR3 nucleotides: TGCGCCAGTCGAACTTTAGCGGGAAGCTCCCCCTACGAGCAGTACTTC. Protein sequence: CASRTLAGSSPYEQYF.

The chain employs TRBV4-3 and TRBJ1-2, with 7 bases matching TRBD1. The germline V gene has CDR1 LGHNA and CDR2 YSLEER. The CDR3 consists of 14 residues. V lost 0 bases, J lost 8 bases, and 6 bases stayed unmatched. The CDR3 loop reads CASSQEWQGEGYTF. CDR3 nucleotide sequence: TGCGCCAGCAGCCAAGAATGGCAGGGGGAAGGCTACACCTTC.

CDR3 nucleotides: TGCAGCGTTTACCTCAAGTGGGTCCGGGAGACCCAGTACTTC. Its translation is CSVYLKWVRETQYF. The genes are TRBV29-1 and TRBJ2-5, with D unresolved. Trimming took off 5 bases at V and 5 bases at J, with 18 bases between the two ends. The CDR3 length is 14 residues. Germline CDR1 reads SQVTM; CDR2 reads ANQGSEA.

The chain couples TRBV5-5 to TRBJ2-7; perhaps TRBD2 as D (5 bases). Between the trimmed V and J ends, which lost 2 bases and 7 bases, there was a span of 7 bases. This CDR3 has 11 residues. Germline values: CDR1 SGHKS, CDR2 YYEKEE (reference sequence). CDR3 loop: CASSFAGEQYF. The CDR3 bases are TGTGCCAGCAGCTTTGCGGGTGAGCAGTACTTC.